This entry features one TCR beta chain sequence. V was clipped by 3 bases and J by 2 bases; unmatched bases: 7. The V gene's germline CDR1 is SGHDT and CDR2 YYEEEE. The CDR3 runs 15 residues. This sample is part of a study of blood T cell repertoires in COVID-19. In the source study's methods: Estimated nucleated cell counts came from reference gene primer amplification. Profiling relied on immunoSEQ multiplex PCR, and the TCRdb table lists in-frame clones only, not all of them. V and J calls and clone size follow that table, whereas D and trimming were derived from the DNA. The sample has about 280,000 clones; over 75% are singletons.

This clonotype was sampled from a man aged 50 to 59 with active or convalescent COVID-19. The V and J genes are TRBV5-6 and TRBJ1-1, with 7 positions matching TRBD1. The sequencing input was peripheral blood. CDR3 sequence reads: CASSSTTGRNTEAFF. The CDR3 DNA sequence: TGTGCCAGCAGCTCGACGACAGGGCGCAACACTGAAGCTTTCTTT.